This record concerns one T cell receptor beta chain sequence. This sample is drawn from a study of blood T cells in healthy people across ages. A second roughly 6 to 11 cycle PCR used barcoded and J-beta primers. MiXCR, run by TCRdb on the 5' RACE reads, gives a single entry per CDR3 protein. The table shows approximately 850,000 distinct CDR3 sequences, with 58% occurring only once. CDR1 and CDR2 from the germline V gene are SGHAT and FQNNGV. With 0 bases removed from V and 0 bases from J, the gap between germline ends came to 16 bases. This CDR3 has 18 residues. Donors gave around 10 milliliters of peripheral blood apiece.

The gene calls are TRBV11-2 and TRBJ2-3, with no clear D. The receptor was derived from a young man in good health. Material for sequencing was blood. For the CDR3, the DNA is TGTGCCAGCAGCTTAGAACTCCCCGGGTATACTAGCACAGATACGCAGTATTTT. As protein: CASSLELPGYTSTDTQYF.